This T cell receptor beta chain is drawn from a study of kidney transplant recipient with SARS-CoV-2 infection (dated by TCRdb to about 2021). Sequenced on an Illumina MiSeq. Profiling of the peripheral T cell repertoire targeted human TCRbeta genes. The authors' analysis ran thus. To account for variability over time, differences in clonotype abundance were tested using beta-binomial modelling. Expanded clonotypes were checked against the ImmuneCODE reference database of SARS-CoV-2-associated TCRs and mapped to regions of the viral genome. Additional repertoire analyses were carried out for TRBV gene usage, CDR3 length, CDR3 amino acid overlap between time points, clonotype abundance distributions and Jaccard similarity. TCRdb trimmed public reads at Q25 via fastp, called clones via MiXCR and kept in-frame beta chains. Merged by CDR3 protein, the rows form single entries marked with the most common genes and DNA. What appears here as the V and J calls and clone size reflects TCRdb's work, not the paper's. The sample records some 220,000 distinct CDR3 sequences, under 35% of which are singletons. In total, the top ten clones hold almost 7.5% of the sample.

CDR1 and CDR2 were assigned from the germline V gene as MNHNS and SASEGT. The CDR3 starts with the cysteine, ends with the phenylalanine, and has 17 residues. Of all the DNA, just the CDR3 is kept, 51 bases in frame from base 1. The V and J ends are trimmed by 5 bases and 4 bases, leaving 23 bases between them. This clonotype was picked up many times. Its antigen is still unknown. Per-nucleotide qualities are absent, and no much larger clonotype sits a single base away. The meaning of the sample's time point label: pre-pandemic baseline sample and day 111 after first positive SARS-CoV-2 test. The sample consisted of a blood sample, taken at baseline and on roughly day 120 from a kidney transplant recipient. The sequence is built from TRBV6-1 and TRBJ1-2; no confident D gene assignment can be made. This receptor was obtained from a male patient between 25 and 39 years old who had COVID-19 and was a kidney transplant recipient. The graft donor may be the source of some T cells after a transplant. The nucleotide sequence reads TGTGCCAGCAGTACTAGCGAGGAATGTAGAAAGACCTATGGCTACACCTTC. This translates into CASSTSEECRKTYGYTF.